A single sample is the source of the 29 T cell receptor beta chains below, sequenced in a study of cytomegalovirus exposure and HLA in healthy donors. Both 60 Vbeta primers and 13 Jbeta primers went into the PCR. The table came from immunoSEQ multiplex PCR; TCRdb's copy has only in-frame clones and leaves some out. The data show 200,000 to 250,000 clones, around 83% seen once. Sequences were obtained from PBMCs. These receptors were taken from a girl aged 10 to 17 in good health and CMV-seronegative.

The chain joins TRBV7-3 to TRBJ2-3; D is unresolved. The CDR3 length is 14 residues. Germline V gene data show CDR1 as SGHTA and CDR2 as FQGTGA. Between the trimmed V and J ends, which lost 4 bases and 0 bases, there was a span of 8 bases. This CDR3 is CASSSAVSTDTQYF. CDR3 DNA: TGTGCCAGCAGCTCTGCAGTTAGCACAGATACGCAGTATTTT.

The chain employs TRBV5-1 and TRBJ2-5; D gene unclear. The CDR3 loop spans 12 amino acids. Germline V CDR1 and CDR2: SGHRS, YFSETQ. Trimming took 0 bases from V and 3 from J, leaving 3 bases between them. The CDR3 sequence: CASSLVEETQYF. The CDR3 DNA follows: TGCGCCAGCAGCTTGGTCGAAGAGACCCAGTACTTC.

The V and J genes are TRBV7-8 and TRBJ1-5; TRBD1 might be the D (6 bases). Trimming shortened V by 5 bases and J by 1 base, and 12 bases separated the two germline ends. The CDR3 has 15 residues. Per the germline V gene, CDR1 is SGHVS and CDR2 is FQNEAQ. CDR3 in DNA: TGTGCCAGCAGCGTCTATACAGGGAGCAATCAGCCCCAGCATTTT. Protein sequence: CASSVYTGSNQPQHF.

This clone is a singleton in its sample. This chain links TRBV21-1 with TRBJ1-1; the table's D call, TRBD1, was not checked against the DNA. TRBV21-1 is tagged as a pseudogene. The CDR3 runs 13 residues. The CDR3 DNA reads as TGTGCCAGCAGCGGACAGATGAACACTGAAGCTTTCTTT. Translated, it gives CASSGQMNTEAFF.

The chain combines TRBV30 with TRBJ1-4, with 7 nucleotides matching TRBD1. The germline V gene has CDR1 GTSNPN and CDR2 SVGIG (reference sequence). This CDR3 is 13 amino acids long. Trimming removed 3 bases from V and 8 bases from J; junction bases left unmatched: 6. CDR3 protein: CAWSSSTGEKLFF. The CDR3, as DNA: TGTGCCTGGAGCTCCTCGACAGGGGAAAAACTGTTTTTT.

The chain has TRBV27 and TRBJ2-1, with D perhaps TRBD2 (6 bases). The CDR3 runs 15 residues. Trimming stripped 6 bases from V and 0 bases from J, with 12 bases between. Germline V gene lookup returns CDR1 MNHEY and CDR2 SMNVEV (reference sequence). The CDR3: CASRTEGASYNEQFF. The CDR3 nucleotides read TGTGCCAGCAGAACGGAGGGTGCCTCCTACAATGAGCAGTTCTTC.

The chain combines TRBV25-1 with TRBJ2-2; D is possibly TRBD1 (5 bases). The V gene lost 1 base and the J gene lost 7 bases, with 7 bases spanning the gap. Germline V CDR1 and CDR2: MGHDK, SYGVNS. This CDR3 is built from 13 residues. The CDR3 DNA is TGTGCCAGCAGTGAATCAGGGCACGGGGAGCTGTTTTTT. It encodes CASSESGHGELFF. The full variable domain, rest sourced from reference TRBV25-1 and TRBJ2-2, is EADIYQTPRYLVIGTGKKITLECSQTMGHDKMYWYQQDPGMELHLIHYSYGVNSTEKGDLSSESTVSRIRTEHFPLTLESARPSHTSQYLCASSESGHGELFFGEGSRLTVL.

The genes are TRBV2 and TRBJ1-1; D remains unclear. Trimming removed 4 bases at V and 10 bases at J, with 16 bases between. There are 13 residues in the CDR3. Germline V lookup: CDR1 SNHLY, CDR2 FYNNEI. The CDR3: CASSGGGLVRAFF. The CDR3 DNA is TGTGCCAGCAGTGGGGGAGGGTTGGTGAGAGCTTTCTTT.

V and J are TRBV2 and TRBJ2-3; the match to TRBD2 covers 8 bases. Germline CDR1 reads SNHLY; CDR2 reads FYNNEI. The junction had 17 bases not matched to a gene; V was cut back by 9 bases and J by 0 bases. The CDR3 is 18 residues long. The CDR3 region is CASSLRRGARGSTDTQYF. CDR3 bases: TGTGCCAGTAGCCTTCGGCGGGGGGCGCGGGGGAGCACAGATACGCAGTATTTT.

This clone was found once. The chain employs TRBV5-8 and TRBJ2-7; tentative D call: TRBD1 (6 bases). CDR1 is SGHTS, CDR2 YDEGEE, per germline. CDR3 length: 15 residues. Trimming took off 7 bases at V and 9 bases at J, with 26 bases between the two ends. The CDR3 bases are TGTGCCAGCCGATCCCGGACAGTTTATCTACGAGGGCAGTACTTC. Encoded protein: CASRSRTVYLRGQYF.

The chain recombines TRBV29-1 with TRBJ1-3, with D unresolved. The ends were cut back, 2 bases at V and 0 bases at J, with 5 bases in the middle. CDR3 size: 13 residues. Germline V CDR1 and CDR2: SQVTM, ANQGSEA. The CDR3 loop is CSVETASGNTIYF. CDR3 DNA: TGCAGCGTTGAAACAGCCTCTGGAAACACCATATATTTT.

The chain has TRBV6-5 and TRBJ2-5, with 9 bases lining up with TRBD1. Germline V gives CDR1 MNHEY, CDR2 SVGAGI. The V segment lost 6 bases and the J segment 5 bases; nucleotides outside the gene matches: 4. This CDR3 region has 13 residues. CDR3 DNA: TGTGCCAGCAGGGGGACAGGGTTGGAGACCCAGTACTTC. Protein sequence: CASRGTGLETQYF.

In the case of this clone: Relative to the germline gene, one junction end is altered; a read error may explain this. The DNA of the CDR3 is TGCGTCAGCAGCCAAGTGGAAGCGGCACCCCTCCACTTT. Its translation is CVSSQVEAAPLHF. The chain uses TRBV4-1 and TRBJ1-6, with D unresolved. Germline V gene lookup returns CDR1 MGHRA and CDR2 YSYEKL. The CDR3 has 13 amino acids.

This chain uses TRBV28 with TRBJ1-1; weak D call: TRBD1 (5 bases). CDR3 length equals 14 residues. Trimming removed 5 bases at V and 8 bases at J, with 18 bases between. Germline V gives CDR1 MDHEN, CDR2 SYDVKM. CDR3 DNA: TGTGCCAGCAGTCCGGACACGGGGGGATTCGAAGCTTTCTTT. Amino acid sequence: CASSPDTGGFEAFF.

The chain employs TRBV2 and TRBJ2-7; TRBD1 is a possible D gene (5 bases). V was trimmed by 6 bases and J by 4 bases, leaving 16 bases between them. The germline V gene has CDR1 SNHLY and CDR2 FYNNEI. The CDR3 runs 14 residues. This CDR3 reads CASRTQETYYEQYF. CDR3 nucleotides: TGTGCCAGCAGAACACAGGAAACATATTACGAGCAGTACTTC.

The J gene is TRBJ2-3, the V gene TRBV27, with 11 bases aligning to TRBD2. The CDR3 is 19 residues long. CDR1 is MNHEY, CDR2 SMNVEV, per germline (reference sequence). Germline trimming cut 5 bases from V and 0 bases from J; bases unmatched to any gene: 13. The CDR3 spells CASSKGLAAYLGSTDTQYF. DNA of the CDR3: TGTGCCAGCAGTAAGGGACTAGCGGCCTACCTCGGGAGCACAGATACGCAGTATTTT.

The chain combines TRBV13 with TRBJ2-3; 11 bases match TRBD2. From germline, CDR1 is PRHDT and CDR2 FYEKMQ (reference sequence). There are 18 residues in the CDR3. J was trimmed by 0 bases and V by 5 bases; bases with no gene match: 10. CDR3 bases: TGTGCCAGCAGCCCTGGACTAGCGGGTAGGACTAGCACAGATACGCAGTATTTT. Its translation is CASSPGLAGRTSTDTQYF.

This clone was seen a single time. The V and J genes are TRBV10-3 and TRBJ1-2, with 9 nucleotides matching TRBD1. The CDR3 consists of 13 residues. With V trimmed by 4 bases and J by 8 bases, 5 bases remained unmatched. Looked up from germline, CDR1 is ENHRY and CDR2 is SYGVKD. This chain's CDR3 is CAISGRQGGGYTF. In DNA, the CDR3 is TGTGCCATCAGTGGAAGACAGGGGGGCGGCTACACCTTC.

This chain connects TRBV28 to TRBJ1-2; 10 bases are a match to TRBD1. The CDR3 spans 14 residues. V shed 6 bases, J shed 3 bases, and the junction held 4 bases outside the gene matches. Germline loops: CDR1 MDHEN, CDR2 SYDVKM. The CDR3 loop reads CASRLTGGDYGYTF. In DNA, the CDR3 is TGTGCCAGCAGGTTGACAGGGGGCGACTATGGCTACACCTTC.

The chain is built from TRBV29-1 and TRBJ2-1, with 11 bases lining up with TRBD2. The germline gives CDR1 SQVTM, CDR2 ANQGSEA. This CDR3 spans 12 amino acids. V lost 7 bases to trimming and J lost 12 bases; unmatched junction nucleotides: 8. In nucleotides, the CDR3 is TGCAGCGCGCATAGCGGGAGGGTTGGGCAGTTCTTC. Encoded protein: CSAHSGRVGQFF.

This clone was picked up a small number of times. The genes are TRBV7-9 and TRBJ1-2; no definite D call. Trimming stripped 3 bases from V and 0 bases from J, with 5 bases between. Germline-derived CDR1 and CDR2 are SEHNR and FQNEAQ (reference sequence). The CDR3 is made up of 13 amino acids. The CDR3 coding sequence is TGTGCCAGCAGCTTTAACACTAACTATGGCTACACCTTC. The encoded protein is CASSFNTNYGYTF.

Regarding this clone: At one end the junction does not follow the germline gene, possibly because of a read error. The CDR3 coding sequence is TGTGCCACCTCAGGGGGGGTCGGTTACGAGCAGTACTTC. This translates into CATSGGVGYEQYF. The chain recombines TRBV18 with TRBJ2-7; D possibly matches TRBD1 or TRBD2 (7 bases each). This CDR3 contains 13 residues. Germline V gene lookup returns CDR1 KGHSH and CDR2 LQKENI.

The CDR3 DNA reads as TGTGCCAGCAGCCCGGCGTCGGGACTGATAAACACCGGGGAGCTGTTTTTT. Amino acid sequence: CASSPASGLINTGELFF. This chain joins TRBV27 and TRBJ2-2; D is perhaps TRBD2 (6 bases). The CDR3 contains 17 residues. Trimming pared 6 bases from V and 2 bases from J, leaving 19 bases between. Looked up from germline, CDR1 is MNHEY and CDR2 is SMNVEV (reference sequence).

The V call is TRBV7-2, the J call TRBJ2-1, with D maybe TRBD2 (6 bases). Trimming took 1 base from V and 1 from J, leaving 14 bases between them. Germline assignment: CDR1 SGHTA and CDR2 FQGNSA. The CDR3 runs to 17 residues. The CDR3 nucleotides are TGTGCCAGCAGCTTAGTCTCCGGGAGTCTTTCCTACAATGAGCAGTTCTTC. Encoded protein: CASSLVSGSLSYNEQFF.

V and J are TRBV7-3 and TRBJ2-1; 15 nucleotides match TRBD2. Looked up from germline, CDR1 is SGHTA and CDR2 is FQGTGA. Trimming cost V 5 bases and J 7 bases; bases outside gene matches: 3. This CDR3 is built from 15 residues. The CDR3 region is CASSRTSGGGNEQFF. CDR3 sequence (DNA): TGTGCCAGCAGCCGGACTAGCGGGGGGGGTAATGAGCAGTTCTTC.

V usage is TRBV6-5 and J usage is TRBJ2-1; TRBD1 agrees at 9 bases. The CDR3 covers 13 residues. Germline trimming cut 6 bases from V and 9 bases from J; bases unmatched to any gene: 6. Germline V gives CDR1 MNHEY, CDR2 SVGAGI. The CDR3 nucleotides read TGTGCCAGCAGCAGGGACAGGGTTGGTGAGCAGTTCTTC. Residues: CASSRDRVGEQFF.

The V gene is TRBV25-1, the J gene TRBJ1-1; 9 positions match TRBD1. CDR3 size: 15 residues. V was clipped by 1 base and J by 1 base; unmatched bases: 1. Germline CDR1 reads MGHDK; CDR2 reads SYGVNS. The CDR3, as DNA: TGTGCCAGCAGTGAATGGGGACAGGGGAACACTGAAGCTTTCTTT. It codes for CASSEWGQGNTEAFF.

This clone was seen a handful of times. The chain carries TRBV4-3 and TRBJ1-1; a possible D gene is TRBD1 (6 bases). Between the trimmed V and J ends, which lost 5 bases and 0 bases, there was a span of 16 bases. The germline V gene encodes CDR1 LGHNA and CDR2 YSLEER. CDR3 length: 16 residues. The CDR3 sequence: CASSFHRVGMNTEAFF. CDR3 bases: TGCGCCAGCAGCTTCCACAGGGTCGGGATGAACACTGAAGCTTTCTTT.

The chain recombines TRBV7-2 with TRBJ2-7; 10 positions agree with TRBD2. The V segment lost 3 bases and the J segment 0 bases; nucleotides outside the gene matches: 2. The CDR3 consists of 15 residues. The germline gives CDR1 SGHTA, CDR2 FQGNSA. CDR3 protein: CASSFLAGVSYEQYF. CDR3 DNA: TGTGCCAGCAGCTTTCTAGCGGGGGTCTCCTACGAGCAGTACTTC. The full variable domain, in which reference TRBV7-2 and TRBJ2-7 provide the parts outside the CDR3, is GAGVSQSPSNKVTEKGKDVELRCDPISGHTALYWYRQSLGQGLEFLIYFQGNSAPDKSGLPSDRFSAERTGGSVSTLTIQRTQQEDSAVYLCASSFLAGVSYEQYFGPGTRLTVT.